This record concerns one T cell receptor beta chain sequence. Under the authors' procedure: Amplified reference gene primers provided the basis for estimating nucleated cell counts. Produced via immunoSEQ multiplex PCR; TCRdb's table is partial and in-frame only. V and J calls and clone size are as listed in that table; D and trimming were resolved from the DNA. The sample consists of some 45,000 clones, about 80% of them appearing once. Germline V lookup: CDR1 MDHEN, CDR2 SYDVKM. The CDR3 has 15 residues. V dropped 6 bases and J dropped 3 bases, with 14 bases sitting between them. The data stem from a study of blood T cell repertoires in COVID-19.

This clonotype was obtained from a man between 70 and 80 years old with acute or convalescent COVID-19. The chain links TRBV28 to TRBJ1-4; D may be TRBD1 (6 bases). The specimen sequenced was peripheral blood. Here the CDR3 reads CASSLGGMANEKLFF. The CDR3 DNA reads as TGTGCCAGCAGCTTAGGGGGGATGGCTAATGAAAAACTGTTTTTT.